The TCR beta chain under discussion was sequenced for a study of T cell responses to AZD1222 COVID-19 vaccine (dated by TCRdb to the early 2020s). Concerning the study at large: TCR sequencing covered about 230 trial participants: 200 to 220 given two doses of AZD1222 and approximately 26 given two doses of MenACWY control vaccine. Trial participants were enrolled into age subgroups of 18-55, 56-69 and 70-plus years, which contained approximately 150, 28 and 58 TCR-sequenced participants, respectively. The paper as a whole reports these results and caveats: Participants were mostly white British and included more females than males, and it was suggested by the authors that clonal diversity may have been underestimated. The 56-69-year group was small, and its depth increase did not reach significance, likely because of low power. Conclusions about previously exposed vaccinees were limited because only a handful of AZD1222 recipients were SARS-CoV-2 seropositive at baseline. A significant rise in spike-specific TCR breadth and depth was observed after two AZD1222 doses relative to day 0 and relative to MenACWY recipients. The whole spike protein was spanned by vaccine-associated CD4 TCRs, and dominant responses were seen in regions 160-218 and 743-854. Because no day 14 peak-response samples were available, repertoires were characterized only after the peak T cell response. Nearly half of unique spike-specific TCRs reportedly recognized epitopes outside regions mutated in the B.1.351 and B.1.1.7 variants.

The time point tag for this specimen amounts to: about 28 days (+/-7) after the second vaccine dose. Because spike-specific TCR depth and breadth did not differ between the two schedules, AZD1222 recipients who got a second dose at roughly 4 weeks were pooled with those who got a second dose at roughly 12 weeks. Vaccinee samples came from UK trials COV001 and COV002, including a single-blind randomized controlled phase 2/3 trial of AZD1222 (ChAdOx1 nCoV-19) in healthy adults. For TCRbeta chain sequencing, PBMC samples from trial participants were taken at day 0 and at day 28 after the second dose. A note on this clone: The antigen this receptor binds is unknown. Base-call qualities are not available, and no considerably larger clone is one nucleotide away.

The CDR3 regions of human TCRbeta chains were analyzed by immunosequencing. Regarding the original processing steps: TCRs in the repertoires were compared against a reference library of SARS-CoV-2-specific TCRs that had been generated with the MIRA antigen-specificity platform. Breadth was defined as the fraction of unique TCRs that were SARS-CoV-2-associated, and depth was defined as the fraction of total T cells that were SARS-CoV-2-associated. Each spike-specific TCR was assigned to its reactive spike region and to a CD4 or CD8 class using the MIRA data. Log10-transformed breadth and depth values were compared by one-way ANOVA with Sidak's multiple comparisons tests. TCRdb re-hosts the immuneACCESS table, in-frame sequences only. Its copies lack some clones; in the studies checked, an unresolved V gene accounts for under half of them, and the cause for the rest is not known. D and trimming were read from the DNA, whereas the V and J calls and clone size are those reported in that table. The sample table contains about 110,000 clones; only one count was recorded for more than 70% of them. 5.5% to 7.5% of the sample is taken by the ten largest.

Spanning cysteine to phenylalanine, the CDR3 consists of 16 amino acids. Only the CDR3 part of the read is kept: 48 bases, read in frame from the first base. Relative to germline, V is missing 2 bases and J is missing 4 bases, with 9 bases of the junction outside any gene match. In the germline V gene (reference sequence), CDR1 corresponds to SGHNT and CDR2 to YYREEE. The sequence was obtained from an adult who received the AZD1222 COVID-19 vaccine. Sequenced material: peripheral blood, taken 28 days after the second AZD1222 dose. The V and J genes are TRBV5-4 and TRBJ2-7; TRBD1 fits 10 bases in the junction. The sequence in DNA is TGTGCCAGCAGCTTAGCCGGGACAGGGGTGTGGTACGAGCAGTACTTC. This sequence encodes CASSLAGTGVWYEQYF.